Sequencing of this T cell receptor beta chain was carried out in a study of T cells in Graves' hyperthyroidism and ophthalmopathy. This clonotype was seen repeatedly, ten times or more. From RNA transcripts, TCR beta CDR3 regions were amplified. HTBI primers drove first-round RT-PCR of the TCR CDR3. TCRdb passed the multiplex PCR reads through MiXCR, listing each CDR3 protein once. The sample has some 510,000 distinct CDR3 sequences, less than 25% seen once. This TCR was recovered from a man aged 18 to 30 with Graves' hyperthyroidism. Input material: blood.

The CDR3 is CASSRSDRGGDTDTQYF. The CDR3 nucleotides read TGTGCCAGCTCGCGGAGCGACCGCGGGGGGGACACAGATACGCAGTATTTT. This chain links TRBV25-1 with TRBJ2-3; 9 nucleotides match TRBD2. The CDR3 is made up of 17 amino acids. The trim removed 8 bases at V and 2 bases at J, leaving 14 bases unmatched. From germline, CDR1 is MGHDK and CDR2 SYGVNS.